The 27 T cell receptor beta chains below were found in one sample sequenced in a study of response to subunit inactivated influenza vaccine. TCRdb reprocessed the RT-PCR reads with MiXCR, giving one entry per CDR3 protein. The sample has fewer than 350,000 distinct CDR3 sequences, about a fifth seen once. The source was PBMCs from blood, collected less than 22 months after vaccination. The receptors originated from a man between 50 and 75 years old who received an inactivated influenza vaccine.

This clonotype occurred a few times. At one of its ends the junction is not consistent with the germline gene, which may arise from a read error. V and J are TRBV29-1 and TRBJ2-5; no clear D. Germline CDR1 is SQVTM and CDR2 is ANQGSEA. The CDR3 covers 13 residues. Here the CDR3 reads CSGERSFGETQYF. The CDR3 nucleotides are TGCAGCGGTGAACGCTCCTTCGGAGAGACCCAGTACTTC.

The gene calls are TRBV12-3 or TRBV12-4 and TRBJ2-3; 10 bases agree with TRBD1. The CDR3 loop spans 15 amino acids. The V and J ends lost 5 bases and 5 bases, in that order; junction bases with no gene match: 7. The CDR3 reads CASSNRDRGLDTQYF. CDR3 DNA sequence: TGTGCCAGCAGTAACCGGGACAGGGGATTAGATACGCAGTATTTT.

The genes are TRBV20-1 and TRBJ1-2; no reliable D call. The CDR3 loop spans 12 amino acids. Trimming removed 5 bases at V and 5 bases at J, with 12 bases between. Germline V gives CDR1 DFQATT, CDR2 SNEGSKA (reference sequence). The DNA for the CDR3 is TGCAGTGCTTACTTACCGGGGTATGGCTACACCTTC. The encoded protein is CSAYLPGYGYTF.

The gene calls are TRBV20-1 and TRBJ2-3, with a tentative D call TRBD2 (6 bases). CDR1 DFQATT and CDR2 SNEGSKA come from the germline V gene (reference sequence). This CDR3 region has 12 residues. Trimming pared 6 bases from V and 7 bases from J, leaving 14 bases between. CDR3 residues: CSATDYLHTQYF. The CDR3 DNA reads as TGCAGTGCCACGGACTATCTCCATACGCAGTATTTT.

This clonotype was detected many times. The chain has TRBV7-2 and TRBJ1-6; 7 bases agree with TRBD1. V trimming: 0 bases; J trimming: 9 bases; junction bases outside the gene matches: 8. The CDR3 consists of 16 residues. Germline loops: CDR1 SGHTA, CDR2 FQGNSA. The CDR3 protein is CASSLAEGALGSPLHF. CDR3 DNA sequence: TGTGCCAGCAGCTTAGCAGAGGGGGCGCTCGGTTCACCCCTCCACTTT.

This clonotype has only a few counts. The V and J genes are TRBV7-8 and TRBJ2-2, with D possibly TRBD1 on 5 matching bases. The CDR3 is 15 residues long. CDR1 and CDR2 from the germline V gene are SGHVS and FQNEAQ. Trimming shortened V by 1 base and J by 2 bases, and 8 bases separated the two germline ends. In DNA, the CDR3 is TGTGCCAGCAGCTTAGAAGGGGTAAACACCGGGGAGCTGTTTTTT. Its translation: CASSLEGVNTGELFF.

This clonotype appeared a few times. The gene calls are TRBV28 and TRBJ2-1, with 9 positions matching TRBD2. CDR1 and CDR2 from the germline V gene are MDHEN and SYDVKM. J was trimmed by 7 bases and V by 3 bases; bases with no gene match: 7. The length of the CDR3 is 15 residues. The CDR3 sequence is CASSFGGRATNEQFF. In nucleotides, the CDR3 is TGTGCCAGCAGTTTTGGCGGGAGGGCCACGAATGAGCAGTTCTTC. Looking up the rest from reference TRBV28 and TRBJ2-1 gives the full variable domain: DVKVTQSSRYLVKRTGEKVFLECVQDMDHENMFWYRQDPGLGLRLIYFSYDVKMKEKGDIPEGYSVSREKKERFSLILESASTNQTSMYLCASSFGGRATNEQFFGPGTRLTVL.

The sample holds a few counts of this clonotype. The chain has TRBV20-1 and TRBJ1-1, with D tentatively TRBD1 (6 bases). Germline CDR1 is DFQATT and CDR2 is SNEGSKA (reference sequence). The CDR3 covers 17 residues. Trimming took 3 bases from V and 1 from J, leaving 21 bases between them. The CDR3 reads CSASPPRGQSPNTEAFF. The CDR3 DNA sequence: TGCAGTGCTAGTCCCCCACGGGGGCAGAGCCCGAACACTGAAGCTTTCTTT.

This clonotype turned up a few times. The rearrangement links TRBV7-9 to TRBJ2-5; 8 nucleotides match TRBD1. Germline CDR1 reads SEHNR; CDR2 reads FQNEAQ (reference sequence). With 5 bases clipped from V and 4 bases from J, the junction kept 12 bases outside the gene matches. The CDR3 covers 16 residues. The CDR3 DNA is TGTGCCAGCAGCCCTACCGCAGGGGGCGCAGGAGAGACCCAGTACTTC. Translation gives CASSPTAGGAGETQYF.

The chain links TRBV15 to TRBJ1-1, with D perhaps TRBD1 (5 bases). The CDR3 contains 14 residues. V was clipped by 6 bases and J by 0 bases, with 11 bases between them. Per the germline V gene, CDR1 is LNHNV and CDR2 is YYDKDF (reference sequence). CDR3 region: CATRGDRLNTEAFF. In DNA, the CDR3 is TGTGCCACCAGAGGCGACAGACTGAACACTGAAGCTTTCTTT.

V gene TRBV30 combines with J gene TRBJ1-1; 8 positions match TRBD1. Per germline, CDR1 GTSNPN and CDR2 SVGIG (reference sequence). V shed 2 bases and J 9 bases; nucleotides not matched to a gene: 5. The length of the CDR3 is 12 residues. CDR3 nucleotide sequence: TGTGCCTGGAGTTCCGGGACAGGTAAAGCTTTCTTT. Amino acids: CAWSSGTGKAFF. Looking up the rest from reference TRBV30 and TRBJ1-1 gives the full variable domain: SQTIHQWPATLVQPVGSPLSLECTVEGTSNPNLYWYRQAAGRGLQLLFYSVGIGQISSEVPQNLSASRPQDRQFILSSKKLLLSDSGFYLCAWSSGTGKAFFGQGTRLTVV.

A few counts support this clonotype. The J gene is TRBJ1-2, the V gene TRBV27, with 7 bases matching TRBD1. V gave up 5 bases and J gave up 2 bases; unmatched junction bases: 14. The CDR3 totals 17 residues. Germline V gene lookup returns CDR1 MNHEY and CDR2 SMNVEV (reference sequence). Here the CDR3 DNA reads TGTGCCAGCAGTCCGACGGGGGCGACAGGGACCAACTATGGCTACACCTTC. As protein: CASSPTGATGTNYGYTF.

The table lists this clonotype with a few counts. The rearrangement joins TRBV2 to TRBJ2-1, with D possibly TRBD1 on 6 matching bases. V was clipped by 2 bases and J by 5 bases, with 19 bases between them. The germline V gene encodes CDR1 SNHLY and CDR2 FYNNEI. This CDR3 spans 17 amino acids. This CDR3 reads CASSEKWLGAGHNEQFF. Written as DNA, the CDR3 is TGTGCCAGCAGTGAAAAGTGGCTGGGGGCGGGCCACAATGAGCAGTTCTTC.

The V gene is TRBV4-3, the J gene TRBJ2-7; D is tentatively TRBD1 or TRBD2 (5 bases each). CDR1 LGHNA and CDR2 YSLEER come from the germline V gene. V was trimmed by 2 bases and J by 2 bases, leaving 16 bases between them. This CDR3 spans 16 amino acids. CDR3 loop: CASSQTVGGNPYEQYF. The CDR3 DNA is TGCGCCAGCAGCCAAACCGTTGGGGGTAACCCCTACGAGCAGTACTTC.

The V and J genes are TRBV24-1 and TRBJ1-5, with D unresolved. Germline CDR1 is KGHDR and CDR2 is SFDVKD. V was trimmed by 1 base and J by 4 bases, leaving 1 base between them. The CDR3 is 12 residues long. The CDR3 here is CATSDLNQPQHF. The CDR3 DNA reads TGTGCCACCAGTGATTTAAATCAGCCCCAGCATTTT.

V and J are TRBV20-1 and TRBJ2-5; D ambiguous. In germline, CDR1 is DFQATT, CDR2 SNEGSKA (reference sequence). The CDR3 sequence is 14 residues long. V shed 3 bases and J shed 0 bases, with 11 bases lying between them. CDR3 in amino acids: CSASAQLNQETQYF. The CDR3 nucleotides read TGCAGTGCTAGTGCCCAACTGAACCAAGAGACCCAGTACTTC.

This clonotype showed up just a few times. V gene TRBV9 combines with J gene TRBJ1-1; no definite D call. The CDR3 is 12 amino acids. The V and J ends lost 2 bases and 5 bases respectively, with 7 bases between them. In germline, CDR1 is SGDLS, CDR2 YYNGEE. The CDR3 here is CASSVFGTEAFF. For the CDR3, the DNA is TGTGCCAGCAGCGTTTTCGGGACTGAAGCTTTCTTT. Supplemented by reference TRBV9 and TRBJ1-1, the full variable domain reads DSGVTQTPKHLITATGQRVTLRCSPRSGDLSVYWYQQSLDQGLQFLIQYYNGEERAKGNILERFSAQQFPDLHSELNLSSLELGDSALYFCASSVFGTEAFFGQGTRLTVV.

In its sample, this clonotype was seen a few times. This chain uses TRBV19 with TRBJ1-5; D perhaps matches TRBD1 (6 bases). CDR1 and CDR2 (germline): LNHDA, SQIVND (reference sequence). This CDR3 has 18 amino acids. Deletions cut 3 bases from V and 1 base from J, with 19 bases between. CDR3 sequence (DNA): TGTGCCAGTAGTATGGTATACGGGGGCGGTGAAAGCAATCAGCCCCAGCATTTT. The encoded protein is CASSMVYGGGESNQPQHF.

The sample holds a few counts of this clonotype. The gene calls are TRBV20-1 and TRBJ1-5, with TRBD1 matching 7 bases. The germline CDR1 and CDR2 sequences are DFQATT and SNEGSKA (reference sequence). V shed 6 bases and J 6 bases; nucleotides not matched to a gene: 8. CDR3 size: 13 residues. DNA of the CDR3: TGCAGTGCGAAGGAAGGGGGCGGTCAGCCCCAGCATTTT. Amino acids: CSAKEGGGQPQHF.

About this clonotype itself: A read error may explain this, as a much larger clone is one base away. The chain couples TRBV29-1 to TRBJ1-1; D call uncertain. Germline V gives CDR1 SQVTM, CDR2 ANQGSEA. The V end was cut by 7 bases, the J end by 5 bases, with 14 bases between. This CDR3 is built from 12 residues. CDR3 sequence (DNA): TGCAGCGCGGTAACAGCGTTAACTGAAGCTTTCTTT. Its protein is CSAVTALTEAFF.

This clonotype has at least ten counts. The CDR3 coding sequence is TGTGCCAGCAGCTTTTCGGTCCCAGATACGCAGTATTTT. Amino acids: CASSFSVPDTQYF. V is TRBV11-2 and J is TRBJ2-3; D is unclear. Germline V gives CDR1 SGHAT, CDR2 FQNNGV. This CDR3 has 13 amino acids. Trimming stripped 3 bases from V and 4 bases from J, with 8 bases between.

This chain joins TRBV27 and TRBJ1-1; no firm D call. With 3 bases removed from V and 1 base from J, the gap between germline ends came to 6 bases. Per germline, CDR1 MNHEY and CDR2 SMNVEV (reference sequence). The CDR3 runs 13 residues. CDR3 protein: CASSFYSNTEAFF. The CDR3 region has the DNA TGTGCCAGCAGTTTTTATTCGAACACTGAAGCTTTCTTT.

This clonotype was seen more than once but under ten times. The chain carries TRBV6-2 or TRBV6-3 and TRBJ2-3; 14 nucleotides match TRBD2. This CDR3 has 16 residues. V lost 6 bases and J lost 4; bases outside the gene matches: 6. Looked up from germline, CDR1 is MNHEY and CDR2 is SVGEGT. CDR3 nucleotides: TGTGCCAGCAGCCCCGGACTAGCGGGGGGACCAGATACGCAGTATTTT. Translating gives CASSPGLAGGPDTQYF.

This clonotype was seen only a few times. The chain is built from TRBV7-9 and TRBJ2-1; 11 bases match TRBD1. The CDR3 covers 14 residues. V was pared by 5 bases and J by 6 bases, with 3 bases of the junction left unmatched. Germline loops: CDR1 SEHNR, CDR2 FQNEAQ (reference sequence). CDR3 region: CASSTGTGGNEQFF. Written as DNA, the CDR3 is TGTGCCAGCAGCACGGGGACAGGGGGCAATGAGCAGTTCTTC.

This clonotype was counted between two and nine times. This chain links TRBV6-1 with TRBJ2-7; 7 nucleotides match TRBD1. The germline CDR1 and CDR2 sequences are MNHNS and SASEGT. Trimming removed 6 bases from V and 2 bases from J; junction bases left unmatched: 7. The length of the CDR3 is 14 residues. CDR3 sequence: CASSETGQTYEQYF. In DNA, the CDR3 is TGTGCCAGCAGCGAAACGGGACAGACCTACGAGCAGTACTTC.

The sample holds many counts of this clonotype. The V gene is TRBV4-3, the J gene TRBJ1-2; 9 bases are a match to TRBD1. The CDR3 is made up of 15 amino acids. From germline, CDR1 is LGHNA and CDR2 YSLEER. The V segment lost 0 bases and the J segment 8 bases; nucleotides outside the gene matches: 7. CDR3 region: CASSQDGQGLLGYTF. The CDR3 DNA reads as TGCGCCAGCAGCCAAGACGGACAGGGGCTTCTCGGCTACACCTTC.

The CDR3 nucleotides are TGCGCCAGCAGGCCGGGGTCGTTGAACACCGGGGAGCTGTTTTTT. Translation gives CASRPGSLNTGELFF. The chain joins TRBV5-1 to TRBJ2-2; perhaps TRBD2 as D (5 bases). Germline V gives CDR1 SGHRS, CDR2 YFSETQ. The CDR3 covers 15 residues. V shed 5 bases and J shed 1 base, with 12 bases lying between them.